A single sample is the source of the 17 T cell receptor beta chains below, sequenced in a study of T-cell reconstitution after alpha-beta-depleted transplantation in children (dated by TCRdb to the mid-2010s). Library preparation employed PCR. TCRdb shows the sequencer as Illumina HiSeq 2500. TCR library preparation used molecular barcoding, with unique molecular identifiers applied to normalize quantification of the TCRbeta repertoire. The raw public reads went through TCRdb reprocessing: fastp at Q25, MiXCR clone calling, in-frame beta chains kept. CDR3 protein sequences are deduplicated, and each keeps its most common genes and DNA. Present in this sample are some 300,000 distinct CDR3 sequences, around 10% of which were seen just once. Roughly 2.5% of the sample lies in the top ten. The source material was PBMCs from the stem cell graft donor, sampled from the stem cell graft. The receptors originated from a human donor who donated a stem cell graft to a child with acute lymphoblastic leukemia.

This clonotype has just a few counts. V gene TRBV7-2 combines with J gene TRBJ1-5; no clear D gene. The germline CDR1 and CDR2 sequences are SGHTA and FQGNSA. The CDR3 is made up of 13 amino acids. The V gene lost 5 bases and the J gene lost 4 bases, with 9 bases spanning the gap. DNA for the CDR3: TGTGCCAGCAGCAACGGGGTAAATCAGCCCCAGCATTTT. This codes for CASSNGVNQPQHF.

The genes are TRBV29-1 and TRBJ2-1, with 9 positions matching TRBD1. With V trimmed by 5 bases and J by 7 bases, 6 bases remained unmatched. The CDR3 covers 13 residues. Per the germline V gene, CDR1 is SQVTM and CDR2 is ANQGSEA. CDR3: CSVTGTGWNEQFF. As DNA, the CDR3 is TGCAGCGTTACCGGGACAGGGTGGAATGAGCAGTTCTTC.

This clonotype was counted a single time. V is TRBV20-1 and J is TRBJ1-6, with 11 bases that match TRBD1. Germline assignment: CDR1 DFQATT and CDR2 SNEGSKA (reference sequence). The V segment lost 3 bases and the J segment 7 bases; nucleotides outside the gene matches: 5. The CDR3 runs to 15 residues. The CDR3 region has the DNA TGCAGTGCTAGTATGGGGACAGGGGGAAATTCACCCCTCCACTTT. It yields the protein CSASMGTGGNSPLHF.

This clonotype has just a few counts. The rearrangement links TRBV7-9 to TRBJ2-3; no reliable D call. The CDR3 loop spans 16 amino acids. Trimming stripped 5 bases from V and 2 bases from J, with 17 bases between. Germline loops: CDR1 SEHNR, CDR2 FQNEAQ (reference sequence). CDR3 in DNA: TGTGCCAGCAGCCCTACGATACCGCTCCCCACAGATACGCAGTATTTT. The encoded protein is CASSPTIPLPTDTQYF.

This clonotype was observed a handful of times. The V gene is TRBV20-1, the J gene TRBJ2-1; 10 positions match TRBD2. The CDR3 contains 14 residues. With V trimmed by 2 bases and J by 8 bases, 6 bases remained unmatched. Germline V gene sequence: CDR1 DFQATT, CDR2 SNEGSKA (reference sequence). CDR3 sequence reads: CSARSLAGGHEQFF. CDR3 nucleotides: TGCAGTGCTAGATCGTTAGCGGGAGGCCATGAGCAGTTCTTC.

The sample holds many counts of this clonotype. The CDR3 sequence is CASGVLGPRGYTF. CDR3 coding DNA: TGTGCCAGCGGAGTTCTTGGGCCGAGGGGCTACACCTTC. V is TRBV12-3 or TRBV12-4 and J is TRBJ1-2; the D is unclear. The CDR3 runs to 13 residues. Trimming took off 8 bases at V and 8 bases at J, with 18 bases between the two ends.

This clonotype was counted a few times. The CDR3 DNA follows: TGTGCCAGCAGTCCCCTTTTGACACCCCTCCACTTT. Amino acids: CASSPLLTPLHF. The chain carries TRBV28 and TRBJ1-6; D not resolved. Germline V CDR1 and CDR2: MDHEN, SYDVKM. V was cut by 5 bases and J by 11 bases, with 10 bases left in between. The CDR3 contains 12 residues.

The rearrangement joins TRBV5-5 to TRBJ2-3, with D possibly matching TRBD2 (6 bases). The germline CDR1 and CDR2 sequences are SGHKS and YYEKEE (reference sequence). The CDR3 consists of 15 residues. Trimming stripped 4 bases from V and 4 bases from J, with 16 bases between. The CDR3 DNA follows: TGTGCCAGCAGCCGGACGGGAGCACGGGCAGATACGCAGTATTTT. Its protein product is CASSRTGARADTQYF.

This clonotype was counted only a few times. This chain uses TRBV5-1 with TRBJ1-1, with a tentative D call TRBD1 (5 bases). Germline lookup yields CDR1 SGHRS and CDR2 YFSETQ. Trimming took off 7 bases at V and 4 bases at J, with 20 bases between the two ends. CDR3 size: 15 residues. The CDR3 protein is CASWEGTLFGTEAFF. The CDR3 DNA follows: TGCGCCAGCTGGGAGGGGACCCTTTTCGGCACTGAAGCTTTCTTT.

CDR3 DNA sequence: TGTGCCAGCAGCTTTACCCAGAGGCGATTCGAGCAGTACTTC. Encoded protein: CASSFTQRRFEQYF. This rearrangement joins TRBV5-6 to TRBJ2-7, with no clear D. This CDR3 is built from 14 residues. Trimming removed 2 bases at V and 6 bases at J, with 15 bases between. Germline V CDR1 and CDR2: SGHDT, YYEEEE.

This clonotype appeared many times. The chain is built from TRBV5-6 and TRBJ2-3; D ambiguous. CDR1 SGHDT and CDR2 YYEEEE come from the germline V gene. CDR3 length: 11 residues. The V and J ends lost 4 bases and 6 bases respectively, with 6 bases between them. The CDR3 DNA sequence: TGTGCCAGCAGCCAACGTGATACGCAGTATTTT. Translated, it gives CASSQRDTQYF. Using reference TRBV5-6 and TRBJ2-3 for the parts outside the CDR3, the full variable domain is DAGVTQSPTHLIKTRGQQVTLRCSPKSGHDTVSWYQQALGQGPQFIFQYYEEEERQRGNFPDRFSGHQFPNYSSELNVNALLLGDSALYLCASSQRDTQYFGPGTRLTVL.

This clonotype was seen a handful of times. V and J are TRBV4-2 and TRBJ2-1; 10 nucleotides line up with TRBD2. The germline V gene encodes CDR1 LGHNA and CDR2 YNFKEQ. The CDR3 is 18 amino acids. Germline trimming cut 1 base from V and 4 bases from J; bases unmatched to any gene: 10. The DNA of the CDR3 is TGTGCCAGCAGCCAAGTAGCGTCAGGACTAGCGGCTTACAATGAGCAGTTCTTC. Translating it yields CASSQVASGLAAYNEQFF.

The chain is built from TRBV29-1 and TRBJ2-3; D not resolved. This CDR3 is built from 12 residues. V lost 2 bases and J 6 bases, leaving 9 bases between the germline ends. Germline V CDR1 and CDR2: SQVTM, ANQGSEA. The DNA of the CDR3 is TGCAGCGTTGAAACCCGAGAGGATACGCAGTATTTT. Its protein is CSVETREDTQYF.

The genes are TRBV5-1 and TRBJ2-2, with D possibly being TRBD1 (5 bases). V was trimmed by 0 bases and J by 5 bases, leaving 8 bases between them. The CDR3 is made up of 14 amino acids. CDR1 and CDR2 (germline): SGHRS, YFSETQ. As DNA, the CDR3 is TGCGCCAGCAGCTTGGCAGGGCAAACCGGGGAGCTGTTTTTT. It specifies CASSLAGQTGELFF.

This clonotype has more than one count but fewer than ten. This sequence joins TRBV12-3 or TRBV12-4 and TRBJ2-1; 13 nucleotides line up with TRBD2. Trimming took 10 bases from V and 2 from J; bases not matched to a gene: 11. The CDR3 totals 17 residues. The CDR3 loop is CATAGTSGIPPYNEQFF. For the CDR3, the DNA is TGTGCCACAGCCGGGACTAGCGGGATCCCCCCCTACAATGAGCAGTTCTTC.

The CDR3 spells CASSLASASSYNEQFF. Here the CDR3 DNA reads TGTGCCAGCAGCTTAGCATCAGCAAGCTCCTACAATGAGCAGTTCTTC. V usage is TRBV7-2 and J usage is TRBJ2-1; unclear D gene. Germline values: CDR1 SGHTA, CDR2 FQGNSA. V was clipped by 0 bases and J by 0 bases, with 9 bases between them. The CDR3 length is 16 residues. Based on the CDR3 plus reference TRBV7-2 and TRBJ2-1, the full variable domain is GAGVSQSPSNKVTEKGKDVELRCDPISGHTALYWYRQSLGQGLEFLIYFQGNSAPDKSGLPSDRFSAERTGGSVSTLTIQRTQQEDSAVYLCASSLASASSYNEQFFGPGTRLTVL.

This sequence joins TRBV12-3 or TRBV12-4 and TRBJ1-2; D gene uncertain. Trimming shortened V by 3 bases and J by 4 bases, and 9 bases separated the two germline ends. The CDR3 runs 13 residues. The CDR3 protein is CASSFSQVYGYTF. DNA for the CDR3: TGTGCCAGCAGTTTTTCGCAAGTCTATGGCTACACCTTC.